This TCR beta chain was profiled in a study of blood T cell repertoires in COVID-19. This clone was seen a few times. The V end was cut by 5 bases, the J end by 1 base, with 11 bases between. The germline V gene encodes CDR1 SGHTA and CDR2 FQGNSA. The CDR3 loop spans 14 amino acids. In the original processing: The assay estimated nucleated cells by amplifying reference gene primers. Assay: immunoSEQ multiplex PCR; the TCRdb copy retains only in-frame clones and omits some. From that table come the V and J calls and clone size; the DNA was used to work out D and trimming. The sample has fewer than 50,000 clones; under 95% are singletons.

The sequence was obtained from a human donor in a cohort sampled during active COVID-19. Sequences were obtained from peripheral blood. The V and J genes are TRBV7-2 and TRBJ1-2; D is possibly TRBD1 (5 bases). The CDR3 region is CASSLGPVNYGYTF. CDR3 bases: TGTGCCAGCAGCCTGGGGCCCGTTAACTATGGCTACACCTTC.